These T cell receptor beta chains were read from a single sample in a study of technical replicates of blood from four donors. TCRdb's table, derived via immunoSEQ multiplex PCR, lists solely in-frame clones and lacks some. Seen here are about 70,000 clones, roughly 97% observed once, and the top ten hold approximately 0.2%. Sequenced material: T cells isolated from PBMCs. The source is a human donor in good health. Each CDR3 is given with its conserved first and last residue. A D gene is named only where the DNA matches it firmly. For some rows the clone size is stated as once, few or many, or as a class when expanded; others skip it.

j_call: TRBJ2-7
clone_size: NA
d_call: NA
v_call: TRBV10-3
cdr3_nt: TGTGCCATCACCGCTGACAGCTCCTACGAGCAGTACTTC
cdr3_aa: CAITADSSYEQYF

j_call: TRBJ2-5
clone_size: NA
d_call: NA
v_call: TRBV18
cdr3_nt: TGTGCCAGCTCACCACAGGGGGACCAAGAGACCCAGTACTTC
cdr3_aa: CASSPQGDQETQYF

j_call: TRBJ2-3
clone_size: NA
d_call: NA
v_call: TRBV15
cdr3_nt: TGTGCCACCAGCAGAGCGGGATCAGATACGCAGTATTTT
cdr3_aa: CATSRAGSDTQYF

j_call: TRBJ2-1
clone_size: once
d_call: NA
v_call: TRBV19
cdr3_nt: TGTGCCAGTAGTGGAGTGACTAGCTCCTACAATGAGCAGTTCTTC
cdr3_aa: CASSGVTSSYNEQFF

j_call: TRBJ2-2
clone_size: NA
d_call: NA
v_call: TRBV6-4
cdr3_nt: TGTGCCAGCAGTGACGGTCTGCGGGGCGGGGAGCTGTTTTTT
cdr3_aa: CASSDGLRGGELFF

j_call: TRBJ2-5
clone_size: once
d_call: NA
v_call: TRBV19
cdr3_nt: TGTGCCAGTAGTATTACGTATCAGGGGACCCAGTACTTC
cdr3_aa: CASSITYQGTQYF

j_call: TRBJ1-2
clone_size: NA
d_call: NA
v_call: TRBV13
cdr3_nt: TGTGCCAGCAGCCTTGGGGGCTCTCGCGACGGCTACACCTTC
cdr3_aa: CASSLGGSRDGYTF

j_call: TRBJ1-2
clone_size: NA
d_call: NA
v_call: TRBV7-9
cdr3_nt: TGTGCCAGCTCGACAGATACCTATGGCTACACCTTC
cdr3_aa: CASSTDTYGYTF

j_call: TRBJ2-3
clone_size: NA
d_call: TRBD1
v_call: TRBV15
cdr3_nt: TGTGCCACCAGCAGCGACAGGGCAGATACGCAGTATTTT
cdr3_aa: CATSSDRADTQYF

j_call: TRBJ1-2
clone_size: NA
d_call: TRBD1
v_call: TRBV27
cdr3_nt: TGTGCCAGCAGTTTCGCAGGGGGCATTTCCAACTATGGCTACACCTTC
cdr3_aa: CASSFAGGISNYGYTF

j_call: TRBJ2-2
clone_size: NA
d_call: TRBD2
v_call: TRBV2
cdr3_nt: TGTGCCAGCAACCTGCGGGGGGTGTACACCGGGGAGCTGTTTTTT
cdr3_aa: CASNLRGVYTGELFF

j_call: TRBJ2-7
clone_size: NA
d_call: NA
v_call: TRBV7-8
cdr3_nt: TGTGCCAGCAGCTTAGTTCCCCAGGACAGCTCTAGGTCCGAGCAGTACTTC
cdr3_aa: CASSLVPQDSSRSEQYF

j_call: TRBJ2-5
clone_size: NA
d_call: TRBD2
v_call: TRBV4-2
cdr3_nt: TGTGCCAGCAGCCAAGAAGATCGGGGGGAGGAGACCCAGTACTTC
cdr3_aa: CASSQEDRGEETQYF

j_call: TRBJ1-1
clone_size: NA
d_call: NA
v_call: TRBV9
cdr3_nt: TGTGCCAGCAGCCCCCATATGGAGGGGATCACTGAAGCTTTCTTT
cdr3_aa: CASSPHMEGITEAFF

j_call: TRBJ1-1
clone_size: NA
d_call: NA
v_call: TRBV28
cdr3_nt: TGTGCCAGCAGTTGGGCAGGTCGAGAAGCTTTCTTT
cdr3_aa: CASSWAGREAFF

j_call: TRBJ2-3
clone_size: NA
d_call: NA
v_call: TRBV19
cdr3_nt: TGTGCCAGTAGTTCCCAGAGGAGCGGAGATACGCAGTATTTT
cdr3_aa: CASSSQRSGDTQYF

j_call: TRBJ1-4
clone_size: NA
d_call: NA
v_call: TRBV29-1
cdr3_nt: TGCAGCGTCGGCGCTACAGGATCCACTAATGAAAAACTGTTTTTT
cdr3_aa: CSVGATGSTNEKLFF

j_call: TRBJ2-2
clone_size: once
d_call: TRBD1
v_call: TRBV7-8
cdr3_nt: TGTGCCAGCAGCAAACAGGGGGCGGGGACCGGGGAGCTGTTTTTT
cdr3_aa: CASSKQGAGTGELFF

j_call: TRBJ2-1
clone_size: NA
d_call: TRBD2
v_call: TRBV5-4
cdr3_nt: TGTGCCAGCAGCTCCGGACTAGCGGGAGGAAATGAGCAGTTCTTC
cdr3_aa: CASSSGLAGGNEQFF

j_call: TRBJ1-1
clone_size: NA
d_call: NA
v_call: TRBV5-1
cdr3_nt: TGCGCCAGCAGCTTGGCTCCAGGAACCAACACTGAAGCTTTCTTT
cdr3_aa: CASSLAPGTNTEAFF

j_call: TRBJ2-3
clone_size: NA
d_call: NA
v_call: TRBV7-9
cdr3_nt: TGTGCCAGCAGCTTACGGGGTGGCGGCACAGATACGCAGTATTTT
cdr3_aa: CASSLRGGGTDTQYF

j_call: TRBJ2-1
clone_size: NA
d_call: TRBD2
v_call: TRBV29-1
cdr3_nt: TGCAGCACCCCCGGCGGGAGGGTTTACAATGAGCAGTTCTTC
cdr3_aa: CSTPGGRVYNEQFF